This TCR beta chain was sequenced in a study of CD8 T cells in ankylosing spondylitis. Whole-study results and caveats: Seemingly distinctive of ankylosing spondylitis blood was a TCR beta motif formed by eight highly homologous variants. Previous work reported some of these motif variants in the synovial fluid and blood of reactive arthritis.

Notes on this clonotype: No antigen is known for it.

TCRdb reanalysed the 5' RACE reads using MiXCR and keeps one entry per CDR3 protein. The sample lists 250,000 to 350,000 distinct CDR3 sequences, 8% seen once, with roughly 14% in the top ten. Germline V gene lookup returns CDR1 SGHRS and CDR2 YFSETQ. CDR3 size: 16 residues. V gave up 4 bases and J gave up 7 bases; unmatched junction bases: 11. The sequenced material came from blood, either unsorted or a sorted T cell fraction (not recorded which). This chain joins TRBV5-1 and TRBJ1-6; 7 bases are a match to TRBD1. The clonotype was recovered from a male donor with ankylosing spondylitis. The CDR3 here is CASSLRQGSDNSPLHF. CDR3 DNA sequence: TGCGCCAGCAGCCTTCGACAGGGATCGGACAATTCACCCCTCCACTTT.